Listed below are T cell receptor beta chains from one sample, sequenced in a study of a mutant IDH1 vaccine in newly diagnosed glioma. Method: immunoSEQ multiplex PCR; TCRdb's copy keeps in-frame clones and lacks some. The profile shows tens of thousands of clones, roughly 81% of them singletons. No cognate antigen is known for these TCRs. The sequences come from PBMCs, collected from a glioma patient whose treatment included an IDH1 peptide vaccine. These receptors were collected from a middle-aged woman with glioma. Some clones in this sample may be carry-over from other donors' samples. Both conserved end residues are part of each CDR3. The D gene is left open where the match is weak.

D	V	J	CDR3
.	TRBV5-1	TRBJ1-1	CASSLGGSSDEAFF
.	TRBV11-1	TRBJ2-2	CASSLQGNTGELFF
TRBD2	TRBV18	TRBJ2-3	CASSPPTSGDTDTQYF
.	TRBV7-8	TRBJ2-1	CASSFDAGNEQFF
.	TRBV5-1	TRBJ2-7	CASSLRGGGSYEQYF
.	TRBV30	TRBJ2-1	CAWSSGNYNEQFF
.	TRBV6-5	TRBJ1-1	CASSYSGGNTEAFF
.	TRBV25-1	TRBJ2-7	CASSPRDFYEQYF
.	TRBV2	TRBJ2-7	CASSEVGRSYEQYF
.	TRBV5-8	TRBJ2-7	CASSLNSYYEQYF
.	TRBV7-7	TRBJ2-5	CASSLGGPRETQYF
.	TRBV18	TRBJ2-6	CASSSLLSSGANVLTF
.	TRBV5-6	TRBJ2-7	CASSLAEGFNGHEQYF
.	TRBV5-1	TRBJ1-2	CASSLDSGGIYGYTF
.	TRBV10-3	TRBJ1-4	CASWPGGAAGGATNEKLFF
.	TRBV7-9	TRBJ1-2	CASSSTGVRGYTF
TRBD1	TRBV6-1	TRBJ1-1	CASPGGGKGHTEAFF
.	TRBV25-1	TRBJ1-2	CASSELENREGYTF
.	TRBV27	TRBJ2-7	CASSFGRTGYEQYF
TRBD1	TRBV6-1	TRBJ1-2	CASSPRRTGDGYTF
.	TRBV9	TRBJ2-7	CASSVGSEAYEQYF
.	TRBV7-9	TRBJ2-7	CASAPSTYEQYF
.	TRBV29-1	TRBJ1-1	CSVGNRRSTEAFF
.	TRBV7-9	TRBJ2-1	CATLENEQFF
.	TRBV7-9	TRBJ2-5	CASSLRPTKRETQYF
.	TRBV30	TRBJ2-5	CAWSVRVQETQYF
TRBD1	TRBV4-3	TRBJ2-7	CASSRGAGGTYEQYF
TRBD1	TRBV29-1	TRBJ1-3	CSVVQGGDTIYF
TRBD1	TRBV6-5	TRBJ1-2	CASSLQGAALYGYTF